A single sample is the source of the 24 T cell receptor beta chains below, sequenced in a study of blood T cell repertoires in COVID-19. Generated by immunoSEQ multiplex PCR, the TCRdb table keeps only in-frame clones and is missing some. This repertoire shows over 250,000 clones, 80% to 90% found once; its top ten account for over 2%. The sample consisted of peripheral blood. The receptors were gathered from a woman aged 50 to 65 with acute or convalescent COVID-19.

V gene TRBV6-6 combines with J gene TRBJ1-3; possibly TRBD1 for D (6 bases). This CDR3 is 15 amino acids long. The V end lost 8 bases, the J end lost 3 bases, and 17 bases lay between the germline ends. Per the germline V gene, CDR1 is MNHNY and CDR2 is SVGAGI (reference sequence). The CDR3: CASGLTRGGGNTIYF. CDR3 bases: TGTGCCAGCGGCTTAACCAGGGGTGGTGGAAACACCATATATTTT.

The V call is TRBV12-1, the J call TRBJ2-3; the tabulated D call, TRBD2, remains unverified against the DNA. TRBV12-1 counts as a pseudogene. This CDR3 is built from 18 residues. The CDR3, as DNA: TGTGCCAGCAGCTCGCCCTCCCCCGGACTAGTGGATACAGATACGCAGTATTTT. Its protein product is CASSSPSPGLVDTDTQYF.

The chain couples TRBV7-2 to TRBJ2-7, with 8 bases aligning to TRBD2. CDR3 length equals 14 residues. Germline V gives CDR1 SGHTA, CDR2 FQGNSA. Germline trimming cut 5 bases from V and 2 bases from J; bases unmatched to any gene: 5. The CDR3 DNA sequence: TGTGCCAGCAGCCCGAGGACTAGCACCTACGAGCAGTACTTC. It specifies CASSPRTSTYEQYF.

The chain carries TRBV5-1 and TRBJ2-3, with D unresolved. The V end was cut by 1 base, the J end by 4 bases, with 13 bases between. Germline V CDR1 and CDR2: SGHRS, YFSETQ. This CDR3 has 15 amino acids. The chain's CDR3 is CASSLLPNPADTQYF. The CDR3 region has the DNA TGCGCCAGCAGCTTGTTACCAAACCCGGCAGATACGCAGTATTTT.

The rearrangement joins TRBV24-1 to TRBJ2-7; the D gene is possibly TRBD1 (5 bases). CDR1 is KGHDR and CDR2 is SFDVKD in the germline V gene. V lost 4 bases, J lost 8 bases, and 11 bases lay in between. This CDR3 has 12 amino acids. In DNA, the CDR3 is TGTGCCACCAGTGACCGACAGACGAAGCAGTACTTC. It codes for CATSDRQTKQYF.

This chain joins TRBV6-2 or TRBV6-3 and TRBJ1-1; TRBD1 matches at 7 bases. The CDR3 is made up of 16 amino acids. The V and J ends lost 0 bases and 0 bases, in that order; junction bases with no gene match: 4. Per germline, CDR1 MNHEY and CDR2 SVGEGT. The CDR3 is CASSYSRTGLNTEAFF. The CDR3 bases are TGTGCCAGCAGTTACTCTAGGACAGGACTGAACACTGAAGCTTTCTTT.

This chain joins TRBV7-2 and TRBJ1-4; possibly TRBD1 for D (5 bases). This CDR3 is 13 amino acids long. Trimming shortened V by 1 base and J by 10 bases, and 10 bases separated the two germline ends. Germline V lookup: CDR1 SGHTA, CDR2 FQGNSA. The CDR3 DNA reads as TGTGCCAGCAGCTTAGGCCCCGGGGGAAAACTGTTTTTT. It codes for CASSLGPGGKLFF.

The chain has TRBV7-9 and TRBJ2-1; possible D gene TRBD2, 5 bases. This CDR3 comprises 12 residues. V was clipped by 3 bases and J by 6 bases, with 6 bases between them. The germline gives CDR1 SEHNR, CDR2 FQNEAQ (reference sequence). The CDR3, as DNA: TGTGCCAGCAGCTTTACTAGCAATGAGCAGTTCTTC. Encoded protein: CASSFTSNEQFF. Looking up the rest from reference TRBV7-9 and TRBJ2-1 gives the full variable domain: DTGVSQNPRHKITKRGQNVTFRCDPISEHNRLYWYRQTLGQGPEFLTYFQNEAQLEKSRLLSDRFSAERPKGSFSTLEIQRTEQGDSAMYLCASSFTSNEQFFGPGTRLTVL.

This chain links TRBV20-1 with TRBJ2-1; 11 bases match TRBD2. This CDR3 contains 15 residues. CDR1 and CDR2 from the germline V gene are DFQATT and SNEGSKA (reference sequence). The J segment lost 4 bases and the V segment lost 3 bases, leaving 5 bases of the junction unmatched. The CDR3 is CSASEGLAAYNEQFF. The CDR3 DNA reads TGCAGTGCTAGTGAGGGACTAGCGGCTTACAATGAGCAGTTCTTC.

The gene calls are TRBV28 and TRBJ2-1; D perhaps matches TRBD1 (6 bases). Germline CDR1 is MDHEN and CDR2 is SYDVKM. V lost 2 bases, J lost 4 bases, and 9 bases lay in between. The CDR3 sequence is 14 residues long. CDR3 coding DNA: TGTGCCAGCAGTTTAAGGACAGTATACAATGAGCAGTTCTTC. It is translated as CASSLRTVYNEQFF. Full variable domain (rest looked up from reference TRBV28 and TRBJ2-1): DVKVTQSSRYLVKRTGEKVFLECVQDMDHENMFWYRQDPGLGLRLIYFSYDVKMKEKGDIPEGYSVSREKKERFSLILESASTNQTSMYLCASSLRTVYNEQFFGPGTRLTVL.

The chain couples TRBV7-9 to TRBJ2-1; TRBD2 matches at 9 bases. The CDR3 extends over 14 amino acids. J lost 4 bases, V lost 8 bases, and 6 bases had no gene match. CDR1 is SEHNR and CDR2 is FQNEAQ in the germline V gene (reference sequence). CDR3 nucleotide sequence: TGTGCCAGCGAACTAGCGGGCTATTACAATGAGCAGTTCTTC. It specifies CASELAGYYNEQFF.

This clone came up a few times. The J gene is TRBJ1-4, the V gene TRBV19; D perhaps matches TRBD1 (6 bases). Germline assignment: CDR1 LNHDA and CDR2 SQIVND (reference sequence). Trimming removed 6 bases at V and 0 bases at J, with 8 bases between. The CDR3 length is 14 residues. The CDR3 DNA follows: TGTGCCAGTAGCCGGACAGCAACTAATGAAAAACTGTTTTTT. Residues: CASSRTATNEKLFF.

The CDR3 sequence: CASSLGLAKNIQYF. The CDR3 nucleotides are TGTGCCAGCAGTTTAGGGCTAGCCAAAAACATTCAGTACTTC. The V and J genes are TRBV27 and TRBJ2-4; the D is unclear. This CDR3 is built from 14 residues. CDR1 is MNHEY and CDR2 is SMNVEV in the germline V gene (reference sequence). The germline V and J ends were trimmed by 2 bases and 0 bases, with 5 bases remaining between them.

V gene TRBV7-3 combines with J gene TRBJ2-1; 7 bases map to TRBD2. CDR1 and CDR2 (germline): SGHTA, FQGTGA. The V gene end was trimmed by 5 bases and the J gene end by 4 bases; junction bases not matched to a gene: 8. The CDR3 is made up of 15 amino acids. CDR3 coding DNA: TGTGCCAGCAGCCCGGGAGGACCTGATTACAATGAGCAGTTCTTC. This translates into CASSPGGPDYNEQFF. Drawing the rest from reference TRBV7-3 and TRBJ2-1, the complete variable domain is GAGVSQTPSNKVTEKGKYVELRCDPISGHTALYWYRQSLGQGPEFLIYFQGTGAADDSGLPNDRFFAVRPEGSVSTLKIQRTERGDSAVYLCASSPGGPDYNEQFFGPGTRLTVL.

This clone has a single count. The chain links TRBV5-1 to TRBJ2-1; perhaps TRBD2 as D (5 bases). The CDR3 contains 15 residues. Germline assignment: CDR1 SGHRS and CDR2 YFSETQ. Trimming stripped 0 bases from V and 1 base from J, with 8 bases between. The CDR3 bases are TGCGCCAGCAGCTTGGTGGGAGTGTCCTACAATGAGCAGTTCTTC. It translates to CASSLVGVSYNEQFF.

The rearrangement uses TRBV19 and TRBJ2-1, with 10 bases fitting TRBD2. The CDR3 has 14 residues. V shed 7 bases and J 8 bases; nucleotides not matched to a gene: 8. Germline V lookup: CDR1 LNHDA, CDR2 SQIVND (reference sequence). CDR3 protein: CASTRLAGRDEQFF. Here the CDR3 DNA reads TGTGCCAGTACTAGACTAGCGGGTAGGGATGAGCAGTTCTTC.

The chain carries TRBV18 and TRBJ1-3, with TRBD1 as a possible D gene (5 bases). Germline loops: CDR1 KGHSH, CDR2 LQKENI. V lost 3 bases and J lost 0, with 12 bases in between. This CDR3 region has 16 residues. In nucleotides, the CDR3 is TGTGCCAGCTCACCGGAAACAGGACGCTCTGGAAACACCATATATTTT. Residues: CASSPETGRSGNTIYF.

This clone was counted once. The V and J genes are TRBV11-2 and TRBJ2-3; D uncertain. The germline CDR1 and CDR2 sequences are SGHAT and FQNNGV. This CDR3 is 16 amino acids long. The V and J ends lost 2 bases and 0 bases respectively, with 12 bases between them. CDR3 sequence reads: CASSLPPRISTDTQYF. CDR3 coding DNA: TGTGCCAGCAGCTTACCTCCTAGAATCAGCACAGATACGCAGTATTTT.

The chain is built from TRBV10-3 and TRBJ2-1, with D possibly being TRBD1 (7 bases). The germline CDR1 and CDR2 sequences are ENHRY and SYGVKD. V was cut by 9 bases and J by 1 base, with 16 bases left in between. The CDR3 sequence is 15 residues long. CDR3 sequence: CAIQGGRDSYNEQFF. The CDR3 DNA reads TGTGCCATTCAGGGGGGCCGGGATTCCTACAATGAGCAGTTCTTC.

The chain carries TRBV27 and TRBJ2-7; a weak D match, TRBD2 (6 bases). The CDR3 extends over 13 amino acids. V lost 6 bases and J 0 bases, leaving 9 bases between the germline ends. Germline V gives CDR1 MNHEY, CDR2 SMNVEV (reference sequence). The CDR3 sequence is CASRREISYEQYF. CDR3 nucleotides: TGTGCCAGCAGACGGGAGATCTCCTACGAGCAGTACTTC.

This clone has just a few counts. The rearrangement uses TRBV7-2 and TRBJ2-7; 8 bases are shared with TRBD1. J was trimmed by 7 bases and V by 3 bases; bases with no gene match: 14. Per the germline V gene, CDR1 is SGHTA and CDR2 is FQGNSA. This CDR3 comprises 16 residues. CDR3 residues: CASSFELGQGGSEQYF. In nucleotides, the CDR3 is TGTGCCAGCAGCTTCGAGTTAGGACAGGGTGGATCAGAGCAGTACTTC.

The J gene is TRBJ1-2, the V gene TRBV27, with a possible D match to TRBD1 (5 bases). The germline V gene has CDR1 MNHEY and CDR2 SMNVEV (reference sequence). This CDR3 has 15 residues. Deletions cut 5 bases from V and 7 bases from J, with 20 bases between. The CDR3 region has the DNA TGTGCCAGCAGTACCCGTGAGCGGGGCGCTTTTGGCTACACCTTC. Amino acid sequence: CASSTRERGAFGYTF.

DNA of the CDR3: TGTGCCAGTAGGTGGACTAGCGGGGCCTACGAGCAGTACTTC. Translating gives CASRWTSGAYEQYF. This chain uses TRBV19 with TRBJ2-7, with 12 bases aligning to TRBD2. Unmatched junction bases numbered 2, after V lost 6 bases and J lost 2 bases. Looked up from germline, CDR1 is LNHDA and CDR2 is SQIVND (reference sequence). This CDR3 spans 14 amino acids.

The V and J genes are TRBV6-5 and TRBJ1-5; a weak D match, TRBD1 (5 bases). From germline, CDR1 is MNHEY and CDR2 SVGAGI. This CDR3 contains 15 residues. The V gene lost 0 bases and the J gene lost 7 bases, with 13 bases spanning the gap. The CDR3 sequence is CASSYSLGGGQPQHF. The DNA for the CDR3 is TGTGCCAGCAGTTACTCGTTGGGGGGAGGGCAGCCCCAGCATTTT.